These T cell receptor beta chains were read from a single sample in a study of blood T cells in healthy people across ages. MiXCR, applied by TCRdb to the 5' RACE reads, yields one record per CDR3 protein. Of fewer than 700,000 distinct CDR3 sequences detected, approximately 40% appear once; the ten largest clones hold approximately 31%. The sample comprised blood. These receptors were taken from an elderly man in good health. The CDR3 runs from the conserved cysteine through the conserved F or W. A D gene is named only where the DNA matches it firmly. Only some rows state a clone size, as once, few, many or a class for expanded clones.

abundance	d_gene	j_gene	v_gene	CDR3aa	CDR3nt
-	-	TRBJ2-7	TRBV12-3/TRBV12-4	CASSLERPYEQYF	TGTGCCAGCAGTTTAGAACGGCCCTACGAGCAGTACTTC
-	TRBD1	TRBJ2-7	TRBV7-6	CASSYGQGAREQYF	TGTGCCAGCAGCTATGGACAGGGGGCGAGGGAGCAGTACTTC
-	-	TRBJ2-7	TRBV5-1	CASSRETGWGGEQYF	TGCGCCAGCAGCAGAGAAACAGGGTGGGGAGGCGAGCAGTACTTC
-	TRBD2	TRBJ2-5	TRBV20-1	CSARNQRDNKQETQYF	TGCAGTGCTAGAAACCAGCGGGATAACAAACAAGAGACCCAGTACTTC
-	-	TRBJ1-2	TRBV7-9	CASSDSGWGGYTF	TGTGCCAGCAGCGACTCCGGGTGGGGTGGCTACACCTTC
-	-	TRBJ1-1	TRBV7-2	CASSPQPQGREGAFF	TGTGCCAGCAGCCCCCAACCCCAGGGTCGGGAAGGTGCTTTCTTT
few	TRBD2	TRBJ2-3	TRBV7-2	CASSLGAGVGDTQYF	TGTGCCAGCAGCTTAGGGGCGGGAGTAGGAGATACGCAGTATTTT
many	-	TRBJ2-3	TRBV4-2	CASSQGSGSLTDTQYF	TGTGCCAGCAGCCAAGGATCCGGGTCCCTCACAGATACGCAGTATTTT
many	TRBD2	TRBJ2-4	TRBV5-1	CASSSTSGGGNIQYF	TGCGCCAGCAGCTCGACTAGCGGAGGGGGAAACATTCAGTACTTC
many	-	TRBJ2-5	TRBV6-6	CASSYAETQYF	TGTGCCAGCAGTTACGCAGAGACCCAGTACTTC
few	-	TRBJ2-2	TRBV4-1	CASSQLRGGELFF	TGCGCCAGCAGCCAGTTGAGGGGCGGGGAGCTGTTTTTT
few	TRBD1	TRBJ2-1	TRBV6-1	CASSESTGSYNEQFF	TGTGCCAGCAGTGAATCGACAGGGTCCTACAATGAGCAGTTCTTC
few	-	TRBJ2-1	TRBV20-1	CSAAPGGQSYNEQFF	TGCAGTGCCGCCCCCGGGGGACAGAGTTACAATGAGCAGTTCTTC
-	-	TRBJ2-3	TRBV25-1	CASSEDTSTDTQYF	TGTGCCAGCAGTGAAGATACTAGCACAGATACGCAGTATTTT
-	TRBD2	TRBJ2-1	TRBV3-1	CASSQATSAPVRNEQFF	TGTGCCAGCAGCCAAGCGACTAGCGCCCCGGTACGCAATGAGCAGTTCTTC
-	-	TRBJ2-1	TRBV3-1	CAGSHTSNEQFF	TGTGCCGGCAGCCACACTAGCAATGAGCAGTTCTTC
few	-	TRBJ2-7	TRBV2	CASSEGHPASSYEQYF	TGTGCCAGCAGTGAGGGACACCCGGCGTCCTCCTACGAGCAGTACTTC
few	TRBD2	TRBJ2-7	TRBV20-1	CSAPASGLVNNEQYF	TGCAGTGCCCCAGCCTCCGGACTAGTAAACAACGAGCAGTACTTC
-	TRBD2	TRBJ2-3	TRBV20-1	CSASSRLAGADTQYF	TGCAGTGCGAGTTCCCGACTAGCGGGAGCCGATACGCAGTATTTT
-	TRBD1	TRBJ1-2	TRBV5-1	CASSFPGQSYGYTF	TGCGCCAGCAGCTTCCCGGGACAGAGCTATGGCTACACCTTC
-	-	TRBJ2-7	TRBV7-2	CASSPGRRGSFYEQYF	TGTGCCAGCAGCCCCGGGAGACGGGGCAGCTTCTACGAGCAGTACTTC
-	TRBD2	TRBJ2-7	TRBV4-3	CASSLGSSGRGSYEQYF	TGCGCCAGCAGCTTAGGGAGTAGCGGGAGAGGTAGCTACGAGCAGTACTTC
few	-	TRBJ2-1	TRBV7-9	CASSAGPNYNEQFF	TGTGCCAGCAGCGCCGGACCGAACTACAATGAGCAGTTCTTC
few	TRBD2	TRBJ2-7	TRBV9	CASSARSGISYEQYF	TGTGCCAGCAGCGCCCGTAGCGGGATCTCCTACGAGCAGTACTTC
few	-	TRBJ2-3	TRBV14	CASSQGGGLYTDTQYF	TGTGCCAGCAGCCAAGGAGGCGGTTTATACACAGATACGCAGTATTTT
-	TRBD2	TRBJ2-1	TRBV7-2	CTSRLAGGLNEQFF	TGTACCAGCAGACTAGCGGGAGGGCTTAATGAGCAGTTCTTC
-	TRBD1	TRBJ1-2	TRBV20-1	CSATTGGPYGYTF	TGCAGTGCCACGACAGGGGGCCCCTATGGCTACACCTTC
-	TRBD2	TRBJ2-1	TRBV5-1	CASSQGLEGHEQFF	TGCGCCAGCAGCCAGGGACTAGAAGGCCATGAGCAGTTCTTC
-	TRBD1	TRBJ2-3	TRBV7-9	CASSLDREGDTQYF	TGTGCCAGCAGCCTGGACAGGGAAGGGGATACGCAGTATTTT
-	-	TRBJ1-4	TRBV5-1	CASSFGKEKLFF	TGCGCCAGCAGCTTTGGGAAGGAAAAACTGTTTTTT
few	-	TRBJ2-7	TRBV21-1	CASSKGLVLDEQYF	TGTGCCAGCAGCAAAGGCCTTGTTCTGGACGAGCAGTACTTC
once	-	TRBJ2-7	TRBV15	CATSRETNLGTDSYEQYF	TGTGCCACCAGCAGAGAAACCAATTTAGGGACCGACTCCTACGAGCAGTACTTC
few	TRBD2	TRBJ2-3	TRBV7-8	CASRTGLAGGLRSDTQYF	TGTGCCAGCAGAACTGGACTAGCGGGAGGCCTCAGAAGCGATACGCAGTATTTT
once	TRBD2	TRBJ2-5	TRBV4-3	CASSQDRLAGGKAQYF	TGCGCCAGCAGCCAAGATCGTCTAGCGGGAGGCAAGGCCCAGTACTTC
-	-	TRBJ2-7	TRBV4-2	CASTGQGGYEQYF	TGTGCCAGCACAGGGCAGGGGGGTTACGAGCAGTACTTC
few	-	TRBJ2-5	TRBV28	CASSLPGLLTKQYF	TGTGCCAGCAGTTTGCCGGGACTTCTTACGAAGCAGTACTTC
-	TRBD1	TRBJ1-4	TRBV5-4	CASTTGFGEKLFF	TGTGCCAGCACGACAGGGTTCGGGGAAAAACTGTTTTTT
-	-	TRBJ2-4	TRBV6-2/TRBV6-3	CASSSRVPSMWEQYF	TGTGCCAGCAGTTCGCGAGTGCCCAGCATGTGGGAGCAGTACTTC
-	TRBD2	TRBJ2-7	TRBV27	CASSFSSGGRGLAFYEQYF	TGTGCCAGCAGTTTTTCTAGTGGGGGGAGGGGACTAGCGTTCTACGAGCAGTACTTC
-	-	TRBJ2-5	TRBV11-2	CASSVGRTRETQYF	TGTGCCAGCAGCGTCGGACGGACGAGGGAGACCCAGTACTTC
-	TRBD1	TRBJ2-7	TRBV7-9	CAMQGELYEQYF	TGTGCCATGCAGGGGGAGTTATACGAGCAGTACTTC
-	-	TRBJ2-3	TRBV6-5	CASSYQGPDTDTQYF	TGTGCCAGCAGTTACCAGGGACCCGACACAGATACGCAGTATTTT
few	-	TRBJ2-1	TRBV27	CASSFGGASGNEQFF	TGTGCCAGCAGTTTTGGGGGGGCCTCGGGCAATGAGCAGTTCTTC
-	-	TRBJ2-1	TRBV14	CASSRVLIGPINEQFF	TGTGCCAGCAGCCGAGTGTTGATCGGGCCCATCAATGAGCAGTTCTTC
few	TRBD2	TRBJ2-7	TRBV28	CAHSRGRVFEQYF	TGTGCCCACTCACGCGGGAGGGTATTCGAGCAGTACTTC
-	-	TRBJ2-5	TRBV20-1	CSARKAWGTETQYF	TGCAGTGCTAGAAAGGCTTGGGGAACAGAGACCCAGTACTTC
-	-	TRBJ1-1	TRBV28	CASSSPTPGMNTEAFF	TGTGCCAGCAGTTCACCCACGCCAGGGATGAACACTGAAGCTTTCTTT